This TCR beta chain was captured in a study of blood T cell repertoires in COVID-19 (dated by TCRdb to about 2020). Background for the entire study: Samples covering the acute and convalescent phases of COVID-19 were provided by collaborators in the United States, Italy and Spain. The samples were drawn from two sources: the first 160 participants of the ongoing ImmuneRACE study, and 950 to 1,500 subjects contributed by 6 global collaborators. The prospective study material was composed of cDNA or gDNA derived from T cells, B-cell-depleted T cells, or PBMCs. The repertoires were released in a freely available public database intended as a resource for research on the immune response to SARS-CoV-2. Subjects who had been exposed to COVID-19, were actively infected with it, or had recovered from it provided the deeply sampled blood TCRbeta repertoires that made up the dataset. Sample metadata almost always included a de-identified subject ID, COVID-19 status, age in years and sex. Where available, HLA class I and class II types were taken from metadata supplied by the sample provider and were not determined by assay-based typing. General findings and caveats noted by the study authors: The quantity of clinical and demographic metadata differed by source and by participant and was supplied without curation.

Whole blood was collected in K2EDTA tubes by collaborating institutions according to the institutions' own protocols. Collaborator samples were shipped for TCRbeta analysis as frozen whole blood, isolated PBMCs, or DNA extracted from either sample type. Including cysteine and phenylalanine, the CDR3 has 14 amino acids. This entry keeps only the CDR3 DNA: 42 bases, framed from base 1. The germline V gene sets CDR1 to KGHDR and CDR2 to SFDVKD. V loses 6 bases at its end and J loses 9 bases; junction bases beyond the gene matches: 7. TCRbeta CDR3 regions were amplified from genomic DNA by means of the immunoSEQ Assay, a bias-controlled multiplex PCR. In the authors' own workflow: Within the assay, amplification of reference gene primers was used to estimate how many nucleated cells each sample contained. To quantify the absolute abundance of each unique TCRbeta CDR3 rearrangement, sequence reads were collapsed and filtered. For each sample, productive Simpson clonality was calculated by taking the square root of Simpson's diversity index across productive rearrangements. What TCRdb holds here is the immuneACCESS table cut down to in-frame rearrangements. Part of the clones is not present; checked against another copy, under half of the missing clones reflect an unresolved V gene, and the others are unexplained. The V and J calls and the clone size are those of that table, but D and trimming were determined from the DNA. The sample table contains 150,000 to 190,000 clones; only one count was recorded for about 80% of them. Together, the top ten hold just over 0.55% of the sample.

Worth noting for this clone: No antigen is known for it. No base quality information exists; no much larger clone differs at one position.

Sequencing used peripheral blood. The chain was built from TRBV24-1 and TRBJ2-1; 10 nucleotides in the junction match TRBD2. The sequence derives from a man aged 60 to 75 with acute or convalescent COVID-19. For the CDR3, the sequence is CATSTAGGPSEQFF. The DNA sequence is TGTGCCACCAGTACAGCGGGAGGGCCTAGTGAGCAGTTCTTC.